The rows below give T cell receptor beta chains drawn from one sample of a study of CD4 T cells in relation to SARS-CoV-2 and coronaviruses. Their cognate antigens are unknown. TCRdb keeps only in-frame clones here, not all; method: immunoSEQ multiplex PCR. The table lists approximately 27,000 clones, 65% to 80% of them singletons. The specimen was CD4+ T cells from PBMCs, cultured in vitro. These receptors were obtained from a human donor in good health. CDR3s include the opening cysteine and the closing phenylalanine or tryptophan. D genes are given only for firm matches. Clone size, where shown, is once, few, many, or a class for clones that have expanded.

few	TRBV4-1	-	TRBJ1-5	CASSDTGRNQPQHF	TGCGCCAGCAGCGACACAGGGCGCAATCAGCCCCAGCATTTT
-	TRBV7-9	-	TRBJ1-4	CASTGRGGEKLFF	TGTGCCTCAACAGGGAGGGGGGGTGAAAAACTGTTTTTT
-	TRBV6-6	-	TRBJ1-4	CASSYPETRGNEKLFF	TGTGCCAGCAGTTACCCAGAGACGCGGGGGAATGAAAAACTGTTTTTT
-	TRBV5-1	TRBD1	TRBJ1-2	CASSSGQGVYGYTF	TGCGCCAGCAGCTCCGGACAGGGAGTTTATGGCTACACCTTC
-	TRBV4-3	-	TRBJ1-2	CASSPEMWGGGYTF	TGCGCCAGCAGCCCGGAGATGTGGGGGGGTGGCTACACCTTC
once	TRBV13	-	TRBJ1-3	CASSSVGGQIENTIYF	TGTGCCAGCAGTTCGGTCGGGGGGCAAATTGAAAACACCATATATTTT
-	TRBV7-2	TRBD1	TRBJ2-2	CASSLGQHTGELFF	TGTGCCAGCAGCTTGGGACAGCACACCGGGGAGCTGTTTTTT
-	TRBV30	-	TRBJ2-5	CARGPGTETQYF	TGTGCCCGAGGACCGGGCACGGAGACCCAGTACTTC
-	TRBV3-1/TRBV3-2	TRBD2	TRBJ2-3	CASSPGLAGDPDTQYF	TGTGCCAGCAGCCCCGGACTAGCGGGAGATCCAGATACGCAGTATTTT
few	TRBV7-9	-	TRBJ2-2	CASNRRGRANTGELFF	TGTGCCAGCAACAGGAGGGGCAGGGCGAACACCGGGGAGCTGTTTTTT
-	TRBV6-1	TRBD2	TRBJ2-5	CASSEGPAGVGAQYF	TGTGCCAGCAGTGAAGGACCAGCGGGGGTGGGGGCCCAGTACTTC
few	TRBV2	-	TRBJ1-5	CASSPVRVSNQPQHF	TGTGCCAGCAGCCCCGTCCGTGTTAGCAATCAGCCCCAGCATTTT
medium-sized	TRBV2	-	TRBJ1-6	CASSAGDHNSPLHF	TGTGCCAGCAGCGCAGGGGATCATAATTCACCCCTCCACTTT
few	TRBV7-9	-	TRBJ1-1	CASSLEEYTEAFF	TGTGCCAGCAGCTTAGAGGAGTACACTGAAGCTTTCTTT
-	TRBV2	-	TRBJ2-1	CASSDGGSYLQFF	TGTGCCAGCAGTGACGGGGGTAGTTATCTGCAGTTCTTC
-	TRBV18	-	TRBJ2-7	CASSPEGGGEQYF	TGTGCCAGCTCACCAGAGGGTGGTGGCGAGCAGTACTTC
few	TRBV5-4	-	TRBJ1-2	CASSLDVGLGYGYTF	TGTGCCAGCAGCTTGGATGTGGGATTAGGGTATGGCTACACCTTC
-	TRBV5-4	-	TRBJ2-5	CASSLAGTQETQYF	TGTGCCAGCAGCTTGGCGGGGACCCAAGAGACCCAGTACTTC
-	TRBV6-2/TRBV6-3	-	TRBJ2-5	CASNPRQETQYF	TGTGCCAGCAACCCTCGACAAGAGACCCAGTACTTC
-	TRBV5-6	-	TRBJ2-5	CASSLASGMETQYF	TGTGCCAGCAGCTTGGCTTCAGGGATGGAGACCCAGTACTTC
-	TRBV7-2	-	TRBJ1-2	CASSLFGPGVNYGYTF	TGTGCCAGCAGCCTATTTGGGCCAGGGGTAAACTATGGCTACACCTTC
-	TRBV9	-	TRBJ2-1	CASKGPGQGEDNEQFF	TGTGCCAGCAAAGGACCAGGTCAGGGGGAGGACAATGAGCAGTTCTTC
-	TRBV7-9	-	TRBJ2-2	CASSLTGSSGGELFF	TGTGCCAGCAGCCTTACGGGGAGTTCAGGCGGGGAGCTGTTTTTT
few	TRBV5-4	TRBD2	TRBJ2-1	CASSAGTSSYNEQFF	TGTGCCAGCAGCGCCGGGACTAGCAGCTACAATGAGCAGTTCTTC
once	TRBV30	-	TRBJ1-4	CAYRDLPDEKLFF	TGTGCCTACAGGGACTTACCGGATGAAAAACTGTTTTTT
-	TRBV4-3	TRBD1	TRBJ1-3	CASSQGQNSGNTIYF	TGCGCCAGCAGCCAGGGACAGAACTCTGGAAACACCATATATTTT